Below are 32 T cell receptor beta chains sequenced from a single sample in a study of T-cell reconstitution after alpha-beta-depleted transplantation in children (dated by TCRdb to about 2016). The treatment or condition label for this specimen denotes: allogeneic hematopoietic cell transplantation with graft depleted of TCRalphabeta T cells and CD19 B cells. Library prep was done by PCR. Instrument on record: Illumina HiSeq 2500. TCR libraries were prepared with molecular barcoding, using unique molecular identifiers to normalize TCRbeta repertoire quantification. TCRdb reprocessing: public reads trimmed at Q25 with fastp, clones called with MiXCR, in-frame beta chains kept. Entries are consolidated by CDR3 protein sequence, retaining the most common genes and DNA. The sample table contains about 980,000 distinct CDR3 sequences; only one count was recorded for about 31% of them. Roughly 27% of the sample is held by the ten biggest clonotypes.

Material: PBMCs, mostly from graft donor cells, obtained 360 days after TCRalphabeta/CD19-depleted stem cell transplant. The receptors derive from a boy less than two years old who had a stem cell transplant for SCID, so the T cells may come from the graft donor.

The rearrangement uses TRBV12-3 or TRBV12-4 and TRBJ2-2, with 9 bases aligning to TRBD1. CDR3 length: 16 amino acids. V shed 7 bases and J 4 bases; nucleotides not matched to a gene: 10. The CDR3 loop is CASTTRDRVVTGELFF. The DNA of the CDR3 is TGTGCCAGCACCACACGGGACAGGGTTGTCACCGGGGAGCTGTTTTTT.

CDR3 protein: CACHKGGKGQPQHF. As DNA, the CDR3 is TGTGCCTGCCATAAAGGGGGGAAGGGGCAGCCCCAGCATTTT. The rearrangement links TRBV30 to TRBJ1-5; the D gene is possibly TRBD1 (6 bases). The V end lost 6 bases, the J end lost 7 bases, and 19 bases lay between the germline ends. The length of the CDR3 is 14 residues. Germline V gives CDR1 GTSNPN, CDR2 SVGIG (reference sequence). Full variable domain (remainder filled in from reference TRBV30 and TRBJ1-5): SQTIHQWPATLVQPVGSPLSLECTVEGTSNPNLYWYRQAAGRGLQLLFYSVGIGQISSEVPQNLSASRPQDRQFILSSKKLLLSDSGFYLCACHKGGKGQPQHFGDGTRLSIL.

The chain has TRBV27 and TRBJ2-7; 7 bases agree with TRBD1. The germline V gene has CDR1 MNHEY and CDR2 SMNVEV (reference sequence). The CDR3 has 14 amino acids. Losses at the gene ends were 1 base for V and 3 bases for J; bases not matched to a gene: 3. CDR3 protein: CASSLWAGGYEQYF. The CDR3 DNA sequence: TGTGCCAGCAGTTTATGGGCAGGGGGCTACGAGCAGTACTTC.

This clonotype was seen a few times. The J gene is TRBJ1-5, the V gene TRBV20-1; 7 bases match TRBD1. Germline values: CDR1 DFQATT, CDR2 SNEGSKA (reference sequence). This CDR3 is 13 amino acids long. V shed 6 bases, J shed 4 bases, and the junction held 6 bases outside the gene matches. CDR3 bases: TGCAGTGCCCGGACAGGCACAAATCAGCCCCAGCATTTT. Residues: CSARTGTNQPQHF.

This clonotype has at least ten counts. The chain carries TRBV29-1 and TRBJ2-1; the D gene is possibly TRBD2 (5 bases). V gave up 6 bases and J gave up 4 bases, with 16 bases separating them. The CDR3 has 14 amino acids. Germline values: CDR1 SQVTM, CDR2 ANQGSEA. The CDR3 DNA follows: TGCAGCGTGACCGGGGTTAGTACGTACAATGAGCAGTTCTTC. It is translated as CSVTGVSTYNEQFF.

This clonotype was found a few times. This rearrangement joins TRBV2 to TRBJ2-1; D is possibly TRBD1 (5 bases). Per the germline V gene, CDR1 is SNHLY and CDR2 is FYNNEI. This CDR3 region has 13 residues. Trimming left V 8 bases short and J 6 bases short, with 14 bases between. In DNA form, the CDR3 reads TGTGCCAGCCAAAAAGGGGAACTCAATGAGCAGTTCTTC. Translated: CASQKGELNEQFF.

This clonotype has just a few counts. The CDR3 sequence: CASSEVRGGELFF. The CDR3, as DNA: TGTGCCAGCAGTGAAGTTAGAGGCGGGGAGCTGTTTTTT. V and J are TRBV2 and TRBJ2-2, with no clear D. V was clipped by 1 base and J by 7 bases, with 7 bases between them. Per the germline V gene, CDR1 is SNHLY and CDR2 is FYNNEI. The CDR3 extends over 13 amino acids.

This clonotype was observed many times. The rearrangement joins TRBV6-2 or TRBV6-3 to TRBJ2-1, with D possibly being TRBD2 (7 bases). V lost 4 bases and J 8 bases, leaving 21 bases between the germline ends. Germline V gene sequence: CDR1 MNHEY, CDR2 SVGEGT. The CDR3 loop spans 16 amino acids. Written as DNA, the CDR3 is TGTGCCAGCAGTTCTCCTTGGGGGGGGGCGGCTGATGAGCAGTTCTTC. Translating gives CASSSPWGGAADEQFF.

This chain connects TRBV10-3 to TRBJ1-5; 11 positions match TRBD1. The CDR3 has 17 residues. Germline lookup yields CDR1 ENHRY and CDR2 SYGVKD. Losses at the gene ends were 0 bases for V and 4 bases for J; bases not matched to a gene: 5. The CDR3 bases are TGTGCCATCAGTGAGTCCAGAGGGACAGGGGGGAATCAGCCCCAGCATTTT. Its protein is CAISESRGTGGNQPQHF.

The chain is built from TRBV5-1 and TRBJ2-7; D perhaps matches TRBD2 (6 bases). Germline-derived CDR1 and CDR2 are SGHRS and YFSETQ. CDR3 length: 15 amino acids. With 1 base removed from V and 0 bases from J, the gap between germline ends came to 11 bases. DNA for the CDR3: TGCGCCAGCAGCTTGACGGGGAGGACCTCCTACGAGCAGTACTTC. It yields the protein CASSLTGRTSYEQYF.

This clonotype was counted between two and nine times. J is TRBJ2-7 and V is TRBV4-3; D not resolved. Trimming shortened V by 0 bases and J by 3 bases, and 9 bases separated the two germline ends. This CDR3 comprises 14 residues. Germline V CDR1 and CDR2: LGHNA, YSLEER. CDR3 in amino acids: CASSQDLGNYEQYF. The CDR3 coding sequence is TGCGCCAGCAGCCAAGATCTGGGGAACTACGAGCAGTACTTC.

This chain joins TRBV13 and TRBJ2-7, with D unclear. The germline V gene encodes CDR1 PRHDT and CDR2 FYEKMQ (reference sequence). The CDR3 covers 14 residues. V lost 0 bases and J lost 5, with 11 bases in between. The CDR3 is CASSLGQFVDEQYF. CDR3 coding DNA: TGTGCCAGCAGCTTAGGCCAATTTGTTGACGAGCAGTACTTC.

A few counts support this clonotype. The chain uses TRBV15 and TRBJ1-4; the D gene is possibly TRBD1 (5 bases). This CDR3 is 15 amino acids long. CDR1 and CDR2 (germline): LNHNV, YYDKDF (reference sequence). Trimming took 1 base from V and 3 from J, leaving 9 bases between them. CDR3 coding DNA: TGTGCCACCAGCAGAGGAGGGGAGGCTAATGAAAAACTGTTTTTT. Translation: CATSRGGEANEKLFF.

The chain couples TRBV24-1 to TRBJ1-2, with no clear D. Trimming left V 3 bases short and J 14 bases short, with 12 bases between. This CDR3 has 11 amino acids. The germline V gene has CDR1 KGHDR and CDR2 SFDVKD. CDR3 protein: CATSDTRSWTF. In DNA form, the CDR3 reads TGTGCCACCAGTGATACCCGAAGCTGGACCTTC.

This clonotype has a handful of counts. The chain's CDR3 is CASKGPDRINSPLHF. Here the CDR3 DNA reads TGTGCCAGCAAGGGTCCCGACAGGATAAATTCACCCCTCCACTTT. The rearrangement links TRBV12-3 or TRBV12-4 to TRBJ1-6, with a weak D call TRBD1 (6 bases). V lost 7 bases to trimming and J lost 7 bases, with 17 bases between them. The CDR3 is 15 amino acids.

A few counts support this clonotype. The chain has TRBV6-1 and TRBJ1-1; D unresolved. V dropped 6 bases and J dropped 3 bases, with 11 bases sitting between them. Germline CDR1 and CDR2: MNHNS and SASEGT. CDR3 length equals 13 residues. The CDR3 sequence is CASRRPGDTEAFF. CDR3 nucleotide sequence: TGTGCCAGCAGACGACCCGGGGACACTGAAGCTTTCTTT.

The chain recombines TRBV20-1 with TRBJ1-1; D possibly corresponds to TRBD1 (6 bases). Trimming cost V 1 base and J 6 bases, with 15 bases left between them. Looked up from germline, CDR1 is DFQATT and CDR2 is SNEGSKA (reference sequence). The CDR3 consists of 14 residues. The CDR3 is CSARVGGGFAEAFF. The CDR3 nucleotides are TGCAGTGCTAGAGTTGGAGGGGGTTTCGCTGAAGCTTTCTTT.

DNA of the CDR3: TGTGCCATCAGTGAGGGGAACTACGAGCAGTACTTC. Translation: CAISEGNYEQYF. This sequence joins TRBV10-3 and TRBJ2-7; D is unclear. V lost 2 bases and J lost 3, with 5 bases in between. Germline V gene sequence: CDR1 ENHRY, CDR2 SYGVKD. This CDR3 is 12 amino acids long.

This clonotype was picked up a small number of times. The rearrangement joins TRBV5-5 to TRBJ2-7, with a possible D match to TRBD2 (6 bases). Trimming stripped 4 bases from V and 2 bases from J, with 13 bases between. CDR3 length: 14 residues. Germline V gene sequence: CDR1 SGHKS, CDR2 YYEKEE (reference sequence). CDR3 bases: TGTGCCAGCAGCGGGGGGACTCTGACCTACGAGCAGTACTTC. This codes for CASSGGTLTYEQYF.

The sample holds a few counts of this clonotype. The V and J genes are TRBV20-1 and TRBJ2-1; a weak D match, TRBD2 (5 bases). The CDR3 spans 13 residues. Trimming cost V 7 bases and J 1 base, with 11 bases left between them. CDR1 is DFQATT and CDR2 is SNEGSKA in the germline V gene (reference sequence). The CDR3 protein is CSGTVTSYNEQFF. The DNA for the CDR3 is TGCAGTGGGACTGTCACGTCCTACAATGAGCAGTTCTTC.

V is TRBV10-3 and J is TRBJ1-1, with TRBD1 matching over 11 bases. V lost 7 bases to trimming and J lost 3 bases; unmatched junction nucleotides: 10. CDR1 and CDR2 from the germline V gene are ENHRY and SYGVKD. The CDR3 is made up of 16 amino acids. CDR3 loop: CAITLRPGQGDTEAFF. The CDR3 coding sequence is TGTGCCATCACCCTTAGGCCGGGACAGGGGGACACTGAAGCTTTCTTT.

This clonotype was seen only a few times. As DNA, the CDR3 is TGTGCCAGCAGCCCCGGGACAGGCCACAATGAGCAGTTCTTC. Translating gives CASSPGTGHNEQFF. The chain recombines TRBV7-9 with TRBJ2-1, with 8 bases lining up with TRBD1. The junction had 5 bases not matched to a gene; V was cut back by 5 bases and J by 5 bases. CDR3 length: 14 residues. Germline-derived CDR1 and CDR2 are SEHNR and FQNEAQ (reference sequence).

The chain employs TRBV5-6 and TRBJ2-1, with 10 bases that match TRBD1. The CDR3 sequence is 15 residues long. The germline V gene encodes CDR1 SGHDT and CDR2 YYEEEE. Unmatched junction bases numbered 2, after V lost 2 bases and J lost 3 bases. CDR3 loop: CASSFRTGGYNEQFF. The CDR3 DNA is TGTGCCAGCAGCTTCCGGACAGGGGGCTACAATGAGCAGTTCTTC.

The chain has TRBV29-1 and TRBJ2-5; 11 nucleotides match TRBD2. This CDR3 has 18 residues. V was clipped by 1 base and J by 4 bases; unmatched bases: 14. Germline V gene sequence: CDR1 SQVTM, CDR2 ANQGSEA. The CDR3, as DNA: TGCAGCGTTGAAGCGATGTCTTCGCTAGCGGGGGGAGGAGAGACCCAGTACTTC. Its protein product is CSVEAMSSLAGGGETQYF.

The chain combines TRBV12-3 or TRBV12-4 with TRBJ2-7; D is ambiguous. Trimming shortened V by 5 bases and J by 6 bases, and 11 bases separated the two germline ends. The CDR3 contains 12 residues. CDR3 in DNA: TGTGCCAGCAGTGTGGGGTCCGGCGAGCAGTACTTC. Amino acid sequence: CASSVGSGEQYF.

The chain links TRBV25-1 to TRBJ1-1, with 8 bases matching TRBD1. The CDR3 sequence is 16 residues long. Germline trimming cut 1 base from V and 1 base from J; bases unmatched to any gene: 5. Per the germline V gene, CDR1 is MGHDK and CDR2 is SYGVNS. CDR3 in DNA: TGTGCCAGCAGTGAATGGAGGACAGGGAGGAACACTGAAGCTTTCTTT. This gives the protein CASSEWRTGRNTEAFF.

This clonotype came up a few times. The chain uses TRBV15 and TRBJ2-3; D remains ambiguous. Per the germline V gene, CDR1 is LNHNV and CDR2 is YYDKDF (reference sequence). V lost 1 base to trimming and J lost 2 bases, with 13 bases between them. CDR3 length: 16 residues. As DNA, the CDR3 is TGTGCCACCAGCAGAGTACGCCGTAGGGACACAGATACGCAGTATTTT. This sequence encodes CATSRVRRRDTDTQYF. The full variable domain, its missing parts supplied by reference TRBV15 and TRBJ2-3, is DAMVIQNPRYQVTQFGKPVTLSCSQTLNHNVMYWYQQKSSQAPKLLFHYYDKDFNNEADTPDNFQSRRPNTSFCFLDIRSPGLGDTAMYLCATSRVRRRDTDTQYFGPGTRLTVL.

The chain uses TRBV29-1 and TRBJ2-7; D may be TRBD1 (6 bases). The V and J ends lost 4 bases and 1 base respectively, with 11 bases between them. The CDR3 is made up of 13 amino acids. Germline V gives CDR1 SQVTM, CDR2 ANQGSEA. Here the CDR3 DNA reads TGCAGCGTTGGCGGCAGGGGATCCTACGAGCAGTACTTC. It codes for CSVGGRGSYEQYF.

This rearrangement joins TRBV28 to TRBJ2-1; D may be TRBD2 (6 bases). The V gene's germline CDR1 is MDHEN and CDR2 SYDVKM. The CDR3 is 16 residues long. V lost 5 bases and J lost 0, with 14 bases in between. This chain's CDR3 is CASSHPRGYSYNEQFF. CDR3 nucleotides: TGTGCCAGCAGTCACCCCCGGGGGTACTCCTACAATGAGCAGTTCTTC.

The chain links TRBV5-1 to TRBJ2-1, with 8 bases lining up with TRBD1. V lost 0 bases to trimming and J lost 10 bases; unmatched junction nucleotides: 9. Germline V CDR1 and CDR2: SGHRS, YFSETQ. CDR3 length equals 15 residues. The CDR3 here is CASSLAGQGAHEQFF. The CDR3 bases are TGCGCCAGCAGCTTGGCCGGTCAGGGGGCGCACGAGCAGTTCTTC. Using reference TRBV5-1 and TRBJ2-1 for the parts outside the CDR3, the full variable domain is KAGVTQTPRYLIKTRGQQVTLSCSPISGHRSVSWYQQTPGQGLQFLFEYFSETQRNKGNFPGRFSGRQFSNSRSEMNVSTLELGDSALYLCASSLAGQGAHEQFFGPGTRLTVL.

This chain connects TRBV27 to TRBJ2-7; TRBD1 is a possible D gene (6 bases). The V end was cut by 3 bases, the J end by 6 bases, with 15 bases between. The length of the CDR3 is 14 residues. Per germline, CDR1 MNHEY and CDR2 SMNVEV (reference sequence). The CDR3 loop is CASSFSRQASEQYF. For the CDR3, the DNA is TGTGCCAGCAGTTTCAGTAGACAGGCTAGCGAGCAGTACTTC.

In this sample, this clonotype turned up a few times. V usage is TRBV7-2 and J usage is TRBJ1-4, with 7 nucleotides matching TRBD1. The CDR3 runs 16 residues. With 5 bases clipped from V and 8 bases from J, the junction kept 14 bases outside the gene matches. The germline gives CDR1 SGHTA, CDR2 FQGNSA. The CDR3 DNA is TGTGCCAGCAGCCCCCTTCTTGAGGGGGCTGGGGAAAAACTGTTTTTT. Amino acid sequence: CASSPLLEGAGEKLFF. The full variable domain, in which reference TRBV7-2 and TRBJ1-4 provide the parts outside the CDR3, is GAGVSQSPSNKVTEKGKDVELRCDPISGHTALYWYRQSLGQGLEFLIYFQGNSAPDKSGLPSDRFSAERTGGSVSTLTIQRTQQEDSAVYLCASSPLLEGAGEKLFFGSGTQLSVL.